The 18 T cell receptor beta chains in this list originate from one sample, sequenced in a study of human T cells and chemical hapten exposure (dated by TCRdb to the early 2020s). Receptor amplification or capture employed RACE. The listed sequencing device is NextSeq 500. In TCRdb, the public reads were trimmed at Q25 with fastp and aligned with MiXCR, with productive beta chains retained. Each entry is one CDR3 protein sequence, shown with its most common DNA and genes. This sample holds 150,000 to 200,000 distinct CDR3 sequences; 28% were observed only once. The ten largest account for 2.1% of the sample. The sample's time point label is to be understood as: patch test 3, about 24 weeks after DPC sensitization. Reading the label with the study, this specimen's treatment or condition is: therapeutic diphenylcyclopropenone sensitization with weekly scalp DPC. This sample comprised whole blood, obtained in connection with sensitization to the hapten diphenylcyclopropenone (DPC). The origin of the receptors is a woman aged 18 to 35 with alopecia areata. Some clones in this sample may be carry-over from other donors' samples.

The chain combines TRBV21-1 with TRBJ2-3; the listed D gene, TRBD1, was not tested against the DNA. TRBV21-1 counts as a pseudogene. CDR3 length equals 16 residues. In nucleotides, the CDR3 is TGTGCCAGCAGCGCCGCGGGGGGCCGGGGCACAGATACGCAGTATTTT. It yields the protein CASSAAGGRGTDTQYF.

The CDR3 DNA follows: TGCGCCAGCAGCTTGGGGACAGCCAACCAAGAGACCCAGTACTTC. It yields the protein CASSLGTANQETQYF. The V gene is TRBV5-1, the J gene TRBJ2-5, with TRBD1 as a possible D gene (6 bases). Trimming left V 0 bases short and J 0 bases short, with 9 bases between. The CDR3 contains 15 residues. CDR1 is SGHRS and CDR2 is YFSETQ in the germline V gene.

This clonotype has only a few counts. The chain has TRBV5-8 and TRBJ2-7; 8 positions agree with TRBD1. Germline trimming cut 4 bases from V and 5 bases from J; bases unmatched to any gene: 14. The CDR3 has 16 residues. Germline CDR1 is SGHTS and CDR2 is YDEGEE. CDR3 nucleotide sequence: TGTGCCAGCAGCCCGGGCCGGGACAGGCCCCTGGACGAGCAGTACTTC. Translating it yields CASSPGRDRPLDEQYF.

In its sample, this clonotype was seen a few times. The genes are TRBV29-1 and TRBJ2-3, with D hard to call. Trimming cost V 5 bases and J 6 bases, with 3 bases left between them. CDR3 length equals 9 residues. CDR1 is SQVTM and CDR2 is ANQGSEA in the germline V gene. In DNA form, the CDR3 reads TGCAGCGTTTCGGATACGCAGTATTTT. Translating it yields CSVSDTQYF.

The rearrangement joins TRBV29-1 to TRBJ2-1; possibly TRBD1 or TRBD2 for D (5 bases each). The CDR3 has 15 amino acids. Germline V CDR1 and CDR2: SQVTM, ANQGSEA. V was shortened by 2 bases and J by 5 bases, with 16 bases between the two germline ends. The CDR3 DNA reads TGCAGCGTTGAATGGGGGATTGGTATGCACAATGAGCAGTTCTTC. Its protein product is CSVEWGIGMHNEQFF.

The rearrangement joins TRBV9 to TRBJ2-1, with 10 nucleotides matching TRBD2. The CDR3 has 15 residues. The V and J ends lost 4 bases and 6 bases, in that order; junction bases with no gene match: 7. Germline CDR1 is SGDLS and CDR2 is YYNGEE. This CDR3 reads CASSRTSGGINEQFF. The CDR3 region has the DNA TGTGCCAGCAGCAGGACTAGCGGAGGGATCAATGAGCAGTTCTTC.

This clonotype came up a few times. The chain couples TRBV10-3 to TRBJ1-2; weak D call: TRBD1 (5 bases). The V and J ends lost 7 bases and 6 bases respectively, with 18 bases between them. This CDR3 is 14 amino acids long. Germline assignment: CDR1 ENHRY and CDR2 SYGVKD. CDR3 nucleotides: TGTGCCATCAAGTTCGAGGGGCTGTGGGATGGCTACACCTTC. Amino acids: CAIKFEGLWDGYTF.

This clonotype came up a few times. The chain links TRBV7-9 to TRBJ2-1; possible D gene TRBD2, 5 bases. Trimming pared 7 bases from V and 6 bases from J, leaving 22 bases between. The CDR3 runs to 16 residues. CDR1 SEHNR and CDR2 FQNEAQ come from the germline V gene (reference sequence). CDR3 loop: CASTLRGQVGPNEQFF. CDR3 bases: TGTGCCAGCACCCTACGAGGGCAGGTGGGCCCCAATGAGCAGTTCTTC.

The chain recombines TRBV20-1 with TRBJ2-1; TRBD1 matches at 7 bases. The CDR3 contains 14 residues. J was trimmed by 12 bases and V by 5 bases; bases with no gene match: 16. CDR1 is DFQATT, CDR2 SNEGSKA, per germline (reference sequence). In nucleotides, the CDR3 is TGCAGTGCTGGTTCCGGGACAGATACCGATGGGCAGTTCTTC. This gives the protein CSAGSGTDTDGQFF.

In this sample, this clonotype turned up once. CDR3 nucleotides: TGCAGTGCTAGAGACGGACAGGGAGCGTCGCGGGGCTACACCTTC. Protein sequence: CSARDGQGASRGYTF. The V gene is TRBV20-1, the J gene TRBJ1-2, with TRBD1 matching 8 bases. CDR3 length equals 15 residues. Germline V CDR1 and CDR2: DFQATT, SNEGSKA (reference sequence). V shed 0 bases, J shed 8 bases, and the junction held 11 bases outside the gene matches.

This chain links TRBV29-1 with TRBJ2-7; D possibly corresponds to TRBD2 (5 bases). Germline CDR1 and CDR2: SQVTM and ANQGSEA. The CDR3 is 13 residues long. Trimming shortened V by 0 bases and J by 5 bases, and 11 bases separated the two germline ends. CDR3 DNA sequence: TGCAGCGTTGAAGATCGGGCTAGCAACGAGCAGTACTTC. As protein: CSVEDRASNEQYF.

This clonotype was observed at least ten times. CDR3: CSVGGMALYNEQFF. The CDR3 region has the DNA TGCAGCGTTGGGGGTATGGCGCTATACAATGAGCAGTTCTTC. The chain links TRBV29-1 to TRBJ2-1, with D unclear. CDR1 is SQVTM and CDR2 is ANQGSEA in the germline V gene. The V and J ends lost 4 bases and 4 bases respectively, with 14 bases between them. This CDR3 comprises 14 residues.

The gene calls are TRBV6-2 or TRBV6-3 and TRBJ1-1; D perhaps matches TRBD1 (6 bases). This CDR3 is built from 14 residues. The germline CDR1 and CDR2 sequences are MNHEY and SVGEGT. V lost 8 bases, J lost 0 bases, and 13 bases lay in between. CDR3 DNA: TGTGCCAGCGGGAAAACAGGGATGAACACTGAAGCTTTCTTT. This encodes CASGKTGMNTEAFF.

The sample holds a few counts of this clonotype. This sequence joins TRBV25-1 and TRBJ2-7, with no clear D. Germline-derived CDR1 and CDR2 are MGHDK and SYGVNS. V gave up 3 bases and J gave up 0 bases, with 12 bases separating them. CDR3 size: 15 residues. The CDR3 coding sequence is TGTGCCAGCAGTGATCCCCGACACCACTCCTACGAGCAGTACTTC. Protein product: CASSDPRHHSYEQYF.

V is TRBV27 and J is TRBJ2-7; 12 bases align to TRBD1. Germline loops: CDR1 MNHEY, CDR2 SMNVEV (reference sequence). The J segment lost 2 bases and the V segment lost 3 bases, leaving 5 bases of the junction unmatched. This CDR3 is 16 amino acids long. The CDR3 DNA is TGTGCCAGCAGTTTGAGGGACAGGGGGCCCACCTACGAGCAGTACTTC. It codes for CASSLRDRGPTYEQYF.

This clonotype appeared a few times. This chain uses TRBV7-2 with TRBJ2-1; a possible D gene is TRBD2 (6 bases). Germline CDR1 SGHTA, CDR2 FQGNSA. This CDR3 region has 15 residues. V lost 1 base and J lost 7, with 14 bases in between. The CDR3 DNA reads TGTGCCAGCAGCTTAGTTGGTAGCGGACCTAATGAGCAGTTCTTC. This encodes CASSLVGSGPNEQFF. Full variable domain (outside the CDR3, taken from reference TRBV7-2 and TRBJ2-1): GAGVSQSPSNKVTEKGKDVELRCDPISGHTALYWYRQSLGQGLEFLIYFQGNSAPDKSGLPSDRFSAERTGGSVSTLTIQRTQQEDSAVYLCASSLVGSGPNEQFFGPGTRLTVL.

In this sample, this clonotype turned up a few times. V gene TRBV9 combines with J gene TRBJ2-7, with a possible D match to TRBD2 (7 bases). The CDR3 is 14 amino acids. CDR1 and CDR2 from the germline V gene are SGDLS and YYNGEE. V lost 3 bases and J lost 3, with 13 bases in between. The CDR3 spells CASSGGGDFYEQYF. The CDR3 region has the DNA TGTGCCAGCAGCGGAGGGGGGGACTTCTACGAGCAGTACTTC.

The CDR3 spells CASSLATSEQFF. The CDR3, as DNA: TGCGCCAGCAGCTTGGCCACGTCTGAGCAGTTCTTC. J is TRBJ2-1 and V is TRBV5-1, with D hard to call. The V and J ends lost 0 bases and 9 bases respectively, with 7 bases between them. This CDR3 region has 12 residues. In germline, CDR1 is SGHRS, CDR2 YFSETQ.